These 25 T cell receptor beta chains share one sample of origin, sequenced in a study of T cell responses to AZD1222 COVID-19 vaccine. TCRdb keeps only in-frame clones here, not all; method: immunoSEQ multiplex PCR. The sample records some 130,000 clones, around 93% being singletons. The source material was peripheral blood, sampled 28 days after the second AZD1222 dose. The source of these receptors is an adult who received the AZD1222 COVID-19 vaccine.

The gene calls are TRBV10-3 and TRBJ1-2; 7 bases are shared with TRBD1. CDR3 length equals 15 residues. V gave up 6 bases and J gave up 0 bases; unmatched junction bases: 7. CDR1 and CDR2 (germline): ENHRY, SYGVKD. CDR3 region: CAISTTGDANYGYTF. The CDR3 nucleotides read TGTGCCATCAGCACAACAGGGGACGCTAACTATGGCTACACCTTC.

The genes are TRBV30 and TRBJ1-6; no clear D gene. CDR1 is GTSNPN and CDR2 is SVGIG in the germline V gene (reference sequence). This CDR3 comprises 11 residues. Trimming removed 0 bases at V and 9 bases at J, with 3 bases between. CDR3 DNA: TGTGCCTGGAGTGTGGGTTCACCCCTCCACTTT. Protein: CAWSVGSPLHF.

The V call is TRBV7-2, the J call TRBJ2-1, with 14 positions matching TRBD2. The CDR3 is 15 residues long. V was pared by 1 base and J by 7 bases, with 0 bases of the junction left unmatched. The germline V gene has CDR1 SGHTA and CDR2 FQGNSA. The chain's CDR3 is CASSLGLAGGNEQFF. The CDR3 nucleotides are TGTGCCAGCAGCTTAGGACTAGCGGGAGGGAATGAGCAGTTCTTC.

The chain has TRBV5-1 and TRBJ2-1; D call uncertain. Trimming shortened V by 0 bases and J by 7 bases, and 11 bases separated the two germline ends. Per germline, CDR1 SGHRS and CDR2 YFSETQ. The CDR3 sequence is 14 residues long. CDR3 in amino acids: CASSLEGFGNEQFF. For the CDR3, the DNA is TGCGCCAGCAGCTTGGAAGGGTTCGGAAATGAGCAGTTCTTC.

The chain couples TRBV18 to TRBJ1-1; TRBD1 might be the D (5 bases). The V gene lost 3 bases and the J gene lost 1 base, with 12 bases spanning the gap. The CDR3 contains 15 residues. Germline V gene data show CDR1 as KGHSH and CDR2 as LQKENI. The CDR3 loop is CASSPQGAENTEAFF. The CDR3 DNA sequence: TGTGCCAGCTCACCCCAGGGCGCTGAGAACACTGAAGCTTTCTTT.

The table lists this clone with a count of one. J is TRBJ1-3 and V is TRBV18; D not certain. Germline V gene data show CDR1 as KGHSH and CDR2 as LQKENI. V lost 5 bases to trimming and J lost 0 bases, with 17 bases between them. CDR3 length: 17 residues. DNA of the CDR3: TGTGCCAGCTCAACGGGCAGAACAACGAACTCTGGAAACACCATATATTTT. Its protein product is CASSTGRTTNSGNTIYF.

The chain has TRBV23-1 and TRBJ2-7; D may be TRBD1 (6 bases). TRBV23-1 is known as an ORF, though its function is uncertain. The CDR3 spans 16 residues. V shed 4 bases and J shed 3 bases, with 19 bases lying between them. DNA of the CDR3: TGCGCCAGCAGTCCATCGAAGTCCAGGGGCTTCTACGAGCAGTACTTC. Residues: CASSPSKSRGFYEQYF.

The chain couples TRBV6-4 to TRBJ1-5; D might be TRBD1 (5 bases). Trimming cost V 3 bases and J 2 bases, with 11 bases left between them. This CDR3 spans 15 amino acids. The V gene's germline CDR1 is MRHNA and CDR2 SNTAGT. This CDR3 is CASSEWDGGNQPQHF. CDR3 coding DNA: TGTGCCAGCAGTGAATGGGACGGCGGCAATCAGCCCCAGCATTTT.

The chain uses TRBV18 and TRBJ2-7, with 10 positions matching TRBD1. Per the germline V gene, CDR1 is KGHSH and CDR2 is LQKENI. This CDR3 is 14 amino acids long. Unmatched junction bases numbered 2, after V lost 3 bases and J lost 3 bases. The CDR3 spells CASSPGTGDYEQYF. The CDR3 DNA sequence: TGTGCCAGCTCACCGGGGACAGGGGACTACGAGCAGTACTTC.

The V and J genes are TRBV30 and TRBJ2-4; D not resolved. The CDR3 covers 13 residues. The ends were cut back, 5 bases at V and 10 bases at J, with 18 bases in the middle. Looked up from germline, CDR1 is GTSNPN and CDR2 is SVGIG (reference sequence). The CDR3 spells CAWSLGYIGIQYF. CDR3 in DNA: TGTGCCTGGTCCCTCGGATACATCGGGATTCAGTACTTC. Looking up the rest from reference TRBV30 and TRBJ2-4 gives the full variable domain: SQTIHQWPATLVQPVGSPLSLECTVEGTSNPNLYWYRQAAGRGLQLLFYSVGIGQISSEVPQNLSASRPQDRQFILSSKKLLLSDSGFYLCAWSLGYIGIQYFGAGTRLSVL.

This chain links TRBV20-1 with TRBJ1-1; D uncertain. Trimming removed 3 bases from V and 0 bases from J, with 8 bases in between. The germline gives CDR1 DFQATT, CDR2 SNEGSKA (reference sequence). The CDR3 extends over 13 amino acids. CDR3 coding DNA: TGCAGTGCTAGTTCCATCATGAACACTGAAGCTTTCTTT. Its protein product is CSASSIMNTEAFF.

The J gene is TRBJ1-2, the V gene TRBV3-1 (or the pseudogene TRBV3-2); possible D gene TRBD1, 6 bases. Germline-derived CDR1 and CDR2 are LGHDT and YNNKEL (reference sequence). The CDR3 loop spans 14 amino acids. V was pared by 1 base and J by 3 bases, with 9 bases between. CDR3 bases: TGTGCCAGCAGCCAAGTGGGGGCTGACTATGGCTACACCTTC. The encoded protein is CASSQVGADYGYTF.

For the CDR3, the DNA is TGTGCCAGTAGCCCACAGGGGAGGTACACTGAAGCTTTCTTT. This codes for CASSPQGRYTEAFF. The chain has TRBV19 and TRBJ1-1, with 7 bases lining up with TRBD1. Germline V gives CDR1 LNHDA, CDR2 SQIVND (reference sequence). The ends lost 6 bases at V and 3 bases at J; junction bases unmatched: 7. The CDR3 spans 14 residues.

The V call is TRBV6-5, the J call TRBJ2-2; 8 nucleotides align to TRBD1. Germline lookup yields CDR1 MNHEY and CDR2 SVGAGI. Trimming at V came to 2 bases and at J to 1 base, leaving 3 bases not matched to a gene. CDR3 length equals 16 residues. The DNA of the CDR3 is TGTGCCAGCAGTTACGCCGGGACAGGGAACACCGGGGAGCTGTTTTTT. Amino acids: CASSYAGTGNTGELFF.

CDR3 residues: CASTLGGTPTYNEQFF. The CDR3 bases are TGTGCCAGCACCCTGGGAGGGACGCCCACCTACAATGAGCAGTTCTTC. This chain joins TRBV28 and TRBJ2-1, with TRBD2 matching 7 bases. V shed 7 bases and J 2 bases; nucleotides not matched to a gene: 11. Germline CDR1 and CDR2: MDHEN and SYDVKM. The length of the CDR3 is 16 residues.

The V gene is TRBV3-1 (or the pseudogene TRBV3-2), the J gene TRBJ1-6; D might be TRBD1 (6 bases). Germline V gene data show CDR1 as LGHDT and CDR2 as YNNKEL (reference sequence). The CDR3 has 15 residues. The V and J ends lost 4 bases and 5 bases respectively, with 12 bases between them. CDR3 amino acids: CASSLADRNNSPLHF. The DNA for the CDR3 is TGTGCCAGCAGCCTAGCCGACAGGAATAATTCACCCCTCCACTTT.

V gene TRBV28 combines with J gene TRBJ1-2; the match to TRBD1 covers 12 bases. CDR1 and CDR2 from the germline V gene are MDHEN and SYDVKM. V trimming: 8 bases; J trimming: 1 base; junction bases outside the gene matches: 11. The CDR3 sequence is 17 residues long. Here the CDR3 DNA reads TGTGCCAGCTTATTCGGGACAGGGGGCGAGGGTAACTATGGCTACACCTTC. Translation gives CASLFGTGGEGNYGYTF.

CDR3 sequence: CASSLAEQGYGGELFF. The CDR3 DNA reads TGCGCCAGCAGCTTGGCCGAGCAGGGATATGGCGGGGAGCTGTTTTTT. The V and J genes are TRBV5-1 and TRBJ2-2, with D possibly TRBD1 on 5 matching bases. This CDR3 comprises 16 residues. The germline V gene has CDR1 SGHRS and CDR2 YFSETQ. V was shortened by 0 bases and J by 7 bases, with 16 bases between the two germline ends.

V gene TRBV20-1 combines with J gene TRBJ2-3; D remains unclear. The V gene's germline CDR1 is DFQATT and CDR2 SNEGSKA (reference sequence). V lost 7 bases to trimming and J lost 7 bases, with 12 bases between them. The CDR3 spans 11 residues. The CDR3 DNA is TGCAGTGTCGGCGGAGCAAATACGCAGTATTTT. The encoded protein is CSVGGANTQYF.

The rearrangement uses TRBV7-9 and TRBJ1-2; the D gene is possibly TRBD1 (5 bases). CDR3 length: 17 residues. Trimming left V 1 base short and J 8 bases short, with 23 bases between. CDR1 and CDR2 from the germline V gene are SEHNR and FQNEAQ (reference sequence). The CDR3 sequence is CASSLEWFGTGDRGYTF. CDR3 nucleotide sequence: TGTGCCAGCAGCTTAGAGTGGTTCGGGACGGGAGATCGCGGCTACACCTTC.

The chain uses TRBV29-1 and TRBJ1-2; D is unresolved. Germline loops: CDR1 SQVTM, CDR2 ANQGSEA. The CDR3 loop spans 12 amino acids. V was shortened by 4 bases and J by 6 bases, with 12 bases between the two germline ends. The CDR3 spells CSVGAQRNGYTF. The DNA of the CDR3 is TGCAGCGTTGGGGCGCAGAGGAATGGCTACACCTTC. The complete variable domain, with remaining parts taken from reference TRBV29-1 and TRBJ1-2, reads SAVISQKPSRDICQRGTSLTIQCQVDSQVTMMFWYRQQPGQSLTLIATANQGSEATYESGFVIDKFPISRPNLTFSTLTVSNMSPEDSSIYLCSVGAQRNGYTFGSGTRLTVV.

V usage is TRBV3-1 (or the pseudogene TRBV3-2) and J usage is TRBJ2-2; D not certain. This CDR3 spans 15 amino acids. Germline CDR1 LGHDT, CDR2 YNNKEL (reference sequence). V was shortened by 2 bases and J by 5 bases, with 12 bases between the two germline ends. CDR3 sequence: CASSQLSHGTGELFF. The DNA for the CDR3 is TGTGCCAGCAGCCAACTCTCACACGGTACCGGGGAGCTGTTTTTT.

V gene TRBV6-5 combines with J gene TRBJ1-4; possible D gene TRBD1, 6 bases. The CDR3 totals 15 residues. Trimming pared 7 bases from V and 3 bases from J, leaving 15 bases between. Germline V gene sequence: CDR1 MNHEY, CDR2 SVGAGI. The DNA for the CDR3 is TGTGCCAGCACCCAAAGGGGGGGCCCTAATGAAAAACTGTTTTTT. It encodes CASTQRGGPNEKLFF.

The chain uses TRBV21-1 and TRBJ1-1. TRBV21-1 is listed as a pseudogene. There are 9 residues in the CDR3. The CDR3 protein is CASPKGAFF. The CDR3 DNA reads TGTGCCAGCCCCAAAGGGGCTTTCTTT.

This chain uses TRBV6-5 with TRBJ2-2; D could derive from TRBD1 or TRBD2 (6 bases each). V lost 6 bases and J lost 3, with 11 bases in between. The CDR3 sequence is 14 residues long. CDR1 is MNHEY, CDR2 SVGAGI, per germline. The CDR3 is CASRRGEHTGELFF. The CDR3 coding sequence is TGTGCCAGCAGGAGGGGGGAGCACACCGGGGAGCTGTTTTTT.